Listed below are T cell receptor beta chains from one sample, sequenced in a study of shared clonotypes between healthy human individuals. Repertoires were generated with immunoSEQ multiplex PCR, while TCRdb's copy carries only in-frame clones and drops some. Of a few million clones listed, approximately 90% are singletons. The sequenced sample was naive CD4+ T cells from PBMCs. Source of these receptors: a man aged 18 to 29 in good health. Some clones in this sample may be carry-over from other donors' samples. Each CDR3 is given with its conserved first and last residue. Fields, in order: clone size, V gene, D gene, J gene, CDR3 DNA, CDR3 protein. The D gene is left open where the match is weak. Size values are once, few and many counts, or a class for expanded clones, and some rows have none.

size: -
V: TRBV7-3
D: -
J: TRBJ2-3
DNA: TGTGCCAGCAGCTTAACCCCCGGCCCGGGCGGAGCCCCCGATACGCAGTATTTT
CDR3: CASSLTPGPGGAPDTQYF

size: -
V: TRBV7-9
D: -
J: TRBJ2-1
DNA: TGTGCCAGCAGCTTAATAGGAGGACTTCATGAGCAGTTCTTC
CDR3: CASSLIGGLHEQFF

size: -
V: TRBV18
D: -
J: TRBJ2-2
DNA: TGTGCCAGCTCACCAGCGCTTGACTCCGGGGAGCTGTTTTTT
CDR3: CASSPALDSGELFF

size: -
V: TRBV25-1
D: -
J: TRBJ1-2
DNA: TGTGCCAGCCACCGGGACGGTAACTATGGCTACACCTTC
CDR3: CASHRDGNYGYTF

size: -
V: TRBV13
D: TRBD2
J: TRBJ2-5
DNA: TGTGCCAGCAGCTTCCGGACTAGCGGAGCGACCCAGTACTTC
CDR3: CASSFRTSGATQYF

size: -
V: TRBV7-3
D: -
J: TRBJ2-3
DNA: TGTGCCAGCAGCTTAGCGATCGCAGATACGCAGTATTTT
CDR3: CASSLAIADTQYF

size: -
V: TRBV7-8
D: TRBD2
J: TRBJ2-2
DNA: TGTGCCAGCAGCTTACGGGCTAGCGGTACCGGGGAGCTGTTTTTT
CDR3: CASSLRASGTGELFF

size: -
V: TRBV19
D: TRBD2
J: TRBJ2-3
DNA: TGTGCCAGTAGCTCCCGGGGGGGAGATACGCAGTATTTT
CDR3: CASSSRGGDTQYF

size: -
V: TRBV18
D: TRBD1
J: TRBJ2-7
DNA: TGTGCCAGCTCACTTCAGATGGGGGACAGGGCCTACGAGCAGTACTTC
CDR3: CASSLQMGDRAYEQYF

size: -
V: TRBV7-9
D: TRBD1
J: TRBJ2-7
DNA: TGTGCCAGCACCCAAGGGGACAGCTCCTACGAGCAGTACTTC
CDR3: CASTQGDSSYEQYF

size: -
V: TRBV18
D: -
J: TRBJ1-4
DNA: TGTGCCAGCTCATCCGACAGGAATGAAAAACTGTTTTTT
CDR3: CASSSDRNEKLFF

size: -
V: TRBV27
D: -
J: TRBJ2-7
DNA: TGTGCCAGCAGTTCACAGTCATCCCCCTACGAGCAGTACTTC
CDR3: CASSSQSSPYEQYF

size: -
V: TRBV28
D: TRBD2
J: TRBJ2-4
DNA: TGTGCCAGCAGTAGGGGGACTAGCGGGAGCTTTTATTACTTC
CDR3: CASSRGTSGSFYYF

size: -
V: TRBV28
D: -
J: TRBJ2-1
DNA: TGTGCCAGCAGCCGCGGGGATAATGAGCAGTTCTTC
CDR3: CASSRGDNEQFF

size: -
V: TRBV5-1
D: TRBD2
J: TRBJ2-2
DNA: TGCGCCAGCAGCCCTGGGGGGGCGAACACCGGGGAGCTGTTTTTT
CDR3: CASSPGGANTGELFF

size: few
V: TRBV5-1
D: -
J: TRBJ1-3
DNA: TGCGCCAGCAGCTTGGAAAGCTACTCTGGAAACACCATATATTTT
CDR3: CASSLESYSGNTIYF

size: -
V: TRBV5-5
D: -
J: TRBJ2-4
DNA: TGTGCCAGCAGCTTGGCCGTCAACGGCATTCAGTACTTC
CDR3: CASSLAVNGIQYF

size: -
V: TRBV6-6
D: -
J: TRBJ2-1
DNA: TGTGCCAGCACTCAAGACAATGAGCAGTTCTTC
CDR3: CASTQDNEQFF

size: -
V: TRBV5-1
D: -
J: TRBJ1-2
DNA: TGCGCCAGCAGCTTAGGTGCCTTGGGGGCGGCTAACTATGGCTACACCTTC
CDR3: CASSLGALGAANYGYTF

size: -
V: TRBV6-6
D: TRBD1
J: TRBJ1-2
DNA: TGTGCCAGCAGCCAAACCGGCGGACAGGGGCACTATGGCTACACCTTC
CDR3: CASSQTGGQGHYGYTF

size: -
V: TRBV28
D: -
J: TRBJ2-7
DNA: TGTGCCAGCACCGGACAGTTTCCCTACGAGCAGTACTTC
CDR3: CASTGQFPYEQYF

size: -
V: TRBV27
D: TRBD2
J: TRBJ2-6
DNA: TGTGCCAGCACGAGGCTAGCGGGAGGGACCGCCCTCTCTGGGGCCAACGTCCTGACTTTC
CDR3: CASTRLAGGTALSGANVLTF

size: -
V: TRBV11-2
D: -
J: TRBJ1-3
DNA: TGTGCCAGCAGCTTACTCTGGGAGGGAAACACCATATATTTT
CDR3: CASSLLWEGNTIYF

size: -
V: TRBV7-9
D: -
J: TRBJ2-6
DNA: TGTGCCAGCAGCAGATCGACCACGAACTCTGGGGCCAACGTCCTGACTTTC
CDR3: CASSRSTTNSGANVLTF

size: -
V: TRBV7-3
D: -
J: TRBJ1-2
DNA: TGTGCCAGCAGCTTTGCGAGCGGGGGCGGGTATGGCTACACCTTC
CDR3: CASSFASGGGYGYTF

size: -
V: TRBV4-1
D: -
J: TRBJ1-2
DNA: TGCGCCAGCAGCCAAGTCAGGGGTGGGGGCTACACCTTC
CDR3: CASSQVRGGGYTF

size: -
V: TRBV13
D: -
J: TRBJ1-2
DNA: TGTGCCAGCAGCTTAGGGGATCCGCGGGGTGTAGGAAACTATGGCTACACCTTC
CDR3: CASSLGDPRGVGNYGYTF

size: -
V: TRBV28
D: -
J: TRBJ2-7
DNA: TGTGCCAGCAGTTTACGCCCTGGGCTGACCTACGAGCAGTACTTC
CDR3: CASSLRPGLTYEQYF

size: -
V: TRBV11-3
D: -
J: TRBJ2-3
DNA: TGTGCCAGCAGCTTAGGGAGGTCTACAGATACGCAGTATTTT
CDR3: CASSLGRSTDTQYF

size: -
V: TRBV28
D: -
J: TRBJ2-1
DNA: TGTGCCAGCAGTTCCTCGCTGAATGAGCAGTTCTTC
CDR3: CASSSSLNEQFF

size: once
V: TRBV28
D: -
J: TRBJ2-3
DNA: TGTGCCAGCAGCCTTGAGGGGACGCAGTATTTT
CDR3: CASSLEGTQYF

size: -
V: TRBV6-5
D: -
J: TRBJ1-4
DNA: TGTGCCAGCAGTTACTCAGGGCGGGAAAAACTGTTTTTT
CDR3: CASSYSGREKLFF

size: -
V: TRBV27
D: -
J: TRBJ1-3
DNA: TGTGCCAGCAGGAGAGCCGGGGAGAGCTCTGGAAACACCATATATTTT
CDR3: CASRRAGESSGNTIYF

size: few
V: TRBV30
D: -
J: TRBJ1-1
DNA: TGTGCCTGGAGTGTACCGGGACTCCCGACTCAGCTCTTT
CDR3: CAWSVPGLPTQLF

size: -
V: TRBV5-1
D: -
J: TRBJ1-5
DNA: TGCGCCAGCAGCTTGATCGGGGCTCAAGGACAGCCCCAGCATTTT
CDR3: CASSLIGAQGQPQHF

size: -
V: TRBV19
D: -
J: TRBJ2-7
DNA: TGTGCCAGTAGTATAGGACGGACCTACGAGCAGTACTTC
CDR3: CASSIGRTYEQYF

size: -
V: TRBV11-2
D: TRBD2
J: TRBJ2-7
DNA: TGTGCCAGCAGCTCATGGACTAGCGAATACGAGCAGTACTTC
CDR3: CASSSWTSEYEQYF

size: -
V: TRBV29-1
D: -
J: TRBJ1-1
DNA: TGCAGCGTTGAAAGGGGAGGAAACACTGAAGCTTTCTTT
CDR3: CSVERGGNTEAFF

size: -
V: TRBV27
D: TRBD1
J: TRBJ2-7
DNA: TGTGCCAGGATCCCGGGACAGGGGGTCTACGAGCAGTACTTC
CDR3: CARIPGQGVYEQYF

size: -
V: TRBV19
D: -
J: TRBJ2-2
DNA: TGTGCCAGTAGTATCACCCCAGCCGGGGAGCTGTTTTTT
CDR3: CASSITPAGELFF

size: -
V: TRBV5-1
D: -
J: TRBJ2-6
DNA: TGCGCCAGCAGCTCCCGTCTCAATCCAGCGTCTGGGGCCAACGTCCTGACTTTC
CDR3: CASSSRLNPASGANVLTF

size: -
V: TRBV27
D: TRBD2
J: TRBJ2-3
DNA: TGTGCCAGCAGTCTCACTAGCGGGAGGATGACAGATACGCAGTATTTT
CDR3: CASSLTSGRMTDTQYF

size: -
V: TRBV19
D: TRBD1
J: TRBJ1-1
DNA: TGTGCCAGTAGTATATCGTTTGGCAGGGGGGAAGGTGAAGCTTTCTTT
CDR3: CASSISFGRGEGEAFF

size: -
V: TRBV7-8
D: -
J: TRBJ1-2
DNA: TGTGCCAGCAGCTCGTCCCGGAGGGGCTACACCTTC
CDR3: CASSSSRRGYTF

size: -
V: TRBV6-5
D: TRBD1
J: TRBJ1-2
DNA: TGTGCCAGCAGTTACTCGCGGACAGGGCTGCGCGGCTACACCTTC
CDR3: CASSYSRTGLRGYTF

size: -
V: TRBV19
D: TRBD2
J: TRBJ2-5
DNA: TGTGCCAGTAGTACCGCTTATAGCGGGAGGGTCCAAGAGACCCAGTACTTC
CDR3: CASSTAYSGRVQETQYF

size: -
V: TRBV27
D: -
J: TRBJ1-1
DNA: TGTGCCAGCAGCCCCGGCAGCCACGCTGAAGCTTTCTTT
CDR3: CASSPGSHAEAFF

size: -
V: TRBV11-3
D: -
J: TRBJ2-1
DNA: TGTGCCAGCAGCCCAGCCGGGGGCGCCCCCAATGAGCAGTTCTTC
CDR3: CASSPAGGAPNEQFF

size: -
V: TRBV5-8
D: -
J: TRBJ2-5
DNA: TGTGCCAGCAGCTTGGCCGGGCAGATAGGGGAGACCCAGTACTTC
CDR3: CASSLAGQIGETQYF

size: -
V: TRBV30
D: TRBD1
J: TRBJ2-2
DNA: TGTGCCTGGACAGGGGGCACCACCGGGGAGCTGTTTTTT
CDR3: CAWTGGTTGELFF

size: -
V: TRBV28
D: -
J: TRBJ2-7
DNA: TGTGCCAGCAGTGCGGGACGGATCTACGAGCAGTACTTC
CDR3: CASSAGRIYEQYF

size: -
V: TRBV4-3
D: -
J: TRBJ1-5
DNA: TGCGCCAGCAGCCAAGAAAAAGCCGGGAATCAGCCCCAGCATTTT
CDR3: CASSQEKAGNQPQHF

size: few
V: TRBV9
D: -
J: TRBJ2-1
DNA: TGTGCCAGCAGCGTCCAGGGGAGCTCCTACAATGAGCAGTTCTTC
CDR3: CASSVQGSSYNEQFF